The subject of this entry is one T cell receptor beta chain. The antigen remains unidentified. This sample was taken from a study of cytomegalovirus exposure and HLA in healthy donors. Primers for the PCR totalled 60 Vbeta and 13 Jbeta. TCRdb's table, derived via immunoSEQ multiplex PCR, lists solely in-frame clones and lacks some. The data hold about 130,000 clones, with roughly four fifths observed a single time. The study, taken as a whole, reports: Highly shared sequence variants in one cluster were likely a sequencing artifact. Exclusion as indistinguishable affected some V segments, including TRBV6-2 and TRBV6-3. Several of the most significant clusters appeared linked to common viral pathogens, based on a later analysis.

CDR1 and CDR2 (germline): MDHEN, SYDVKM. Trimming cost V 3 bases and J 0 bases, with 14 bases left between them. The CDR3 consists of 16 residues. The chain links TRBV28 to TRBJ1-1; possible D gene TRBD1, 5 bases. Input material: PBMCs. The clonotype originates from a male donor in good health and CMV-seropositive. The CDR3, as DNA: TGTGCCAGCAGTTTTCCCACAGGAGATATGAACACTGAAGCTTTCTTT. As protein: CASSFPTGDMNTEAFF.